This T cell receptor (beta chain) was recorded in a study of T cell repertoires in cytomegalovirus infection. Study details: Based on public TCR beta signatures, there were indications of CMV infection and of a matching HLA type. Broader study findings: The study identified carriers of CMV plus the relevant HLA from cumulative public TCR beta family frequency.

TCRdb reprocessed the reads with MiXCR, giving one entry per CDR3 protein. The sample includes about 200,000 distinct CDR3 sequences, roughly 9.8% of them seen just once. This clonotype appeared a few times. Its target is not known. The sequenced material came from PBMCs. This clonotype was obtained from a human donor in good health (CMV status not recorded). Some clones in this sample may be carry-over from other donors' samples.

The CDR3 spells CATSGLAGGYNEQFF. CDR3 DNA sequence: TGTGCCACCAGCGGACTAGCGGGGGGGTACAATGAGCAGTTCTTC. The V and J genes are TRBV15 and TRBJ2-1; 15 nucleotides line up with TRBD2. The germline V gene encodes CDR1 LNHNV and CDR2 YYDKDF (reference sequence). CDR3 length equals 15 residues. The junction had 0 bases not matched to a gene; V was cut back by 5 bases and J by 4 bases. Full variable domain (missing parts from reference TRBV15 and TRBJ2-1): DAMVIQNPRYQVTQFGKPVTLSCSQTLNHNVMYWYQQKSSQAPKLLFHYYDKDFNNEADTPDNFQSRRPNTSFCFLDIRSPGLGDTAMYLCATSGLAGGYNEQFFGPGTRLTVL.